The 17 T cell receptor beta chains below all came from one sample that was sequenced in a study of cytomegalovirus exposure and HLA in healthy donors. Sequenced by immunoSEQ multiplex PCR; TCRdb stores in-frame clones only, minus some. The sample has some 70,000 clones; approximately 90% are singletons. The sample was PBMCs. The receptors here all came from a woman under 30 in good health and CMV-seronegative.

The chain is built from TRBV28 and TRBJ2-2; maybe TRBD1 (5 bases). This CDR3 is 14 amino acids long. Germline-derived CDR1 and CDR2 are MDHEN and SYDVKM. V was pared by 6 bases and J by 1 base, with 9 bases between. CDR3 sequence: CASRRGLNTGELFF. The CDR3 bases are TGTGCCAGCAGAAGGGGCCTGAACACCGGGGAGCTGTTTTTT.

The rearrangement uses TRBV5-1 and TRBJ2-4, with 7 positions matching TRBD1. Germline CDR1 SGHRS, CDR2 YFSETQ. J gave up 2 bases and V 4 bases, and 3 bases lay outside the gene matches. The CDR3 sequence is 14 residues long. DNA of the CDR3: TGCGCCAGCAGCCCAGGGGGTACCAAAAACATTCAGTACTTC. As protein: CASSPGGTKNIQYF. The whole variable domain, remainder taken from reference TRBV5-1 and TRBJ2-4, is KAGVTQTPRYLIKTRGQQVTLSCSPISGHRSVSWYQQTPGQGLQFLFEYFSETQRNKGNFPGRFSGRQFSNSRSEMNVSTLELGDSALYLCASSPGGTKNIQYFGAGTRLSVL.

The CDR3 DNA follows: TGTGCCAGCAGTCTACGACAGGGGGCCAACTCCTACGAGCAGTACTTC. Translated, it gives CASSLRQGANSYEQYF. The V and J genes are TRBV27 and TRBJ2-7; the match to TRBD1 covers 10 bases. With 5 bases clipped from V and 0 bases from J, the junction kept 7 bases outside the gene matches. Germline V gives CDR1 MNHEY, CDR2 SMNVEV (reference sequence). The CDR3 totals 16 residues.

This chain joins TRBV13 and TRBJ2-7; 9 bases are shared with TRBD1. V shed 5 bases, J shed 4 bases, and the junction held 18 bases outside the gene matches. The CDR3 runs to 18 residues. The germline CDR1 and CDR2 sequences are PRHDT and FYEKMQ (reference sequence). CDR3 loop: CASSPAPGQGLFSYEQYF. CDR3 sequence (DNA): TGTGCCAGCAGCCCCGCTCCGGGACAGGGTTTATTTTCGTACGAGCAGTACTTC.

This chain uses TRBV4-1 with TRBJ1-2; D unresolved. V was shortened by 0 bases and J by 8 bases, with 16 bases between the two germline ends. Germline V gives CDR1 MGHRA, CDR2 YSYEKL. This CDR3 is 15 amino acids long. The CDR3 region is CASSQDPTAGSGYTF. In DNA, the CDR3 is TGCGCCAGCAGCCAAGACCCCACGGCGGGGAGCGGCTACACCTTC.

The CDR3 sequence is CASSSRTSVLDTQYF. Written as DNA, the CDR3 is TGCGCCAGCAGCTCACGGACTAGTGTCTTAGATACGCAGTATTTT. The chain has TRBV5-1 and TRBJ2-3; TRBD2 matches at 7 bases. This CDR3 spans 15 amino acids. The germline V gene encodes CDR1 SGHRS and CDR2 YFSETQ. With 3 bases clipped from V and 5 bases from J, the junction kept 9 bases outside the gene matches.

The chain has TRBV27 and TRBJ2-7; a weak D match, TRBD1 (6 bases). The germline V gene has CDR1 MNHEY and CDR2 SMNVEV (reference sequence). The CDR3 contains 17 residues. V was shortened by 6 bases and J by 0 bases, with 21 bases between the two germline ends. CDR3 protein: CASSHTTATGISYEQYF. The CDR3 DNA reads TGTGCCAGCAGCCACACCACCGCAACAGGGATCTCCTACGAGCAGTACTTC.

V usage is TRBV30 and J usage is TRBJ1-1, with a weak D call TRBD1 (5 bases). The CDR3 is made up of 13 amino acids. Looked up from germline, CDR1 is GTSNPN and CDR2 is SVGIG (reference sequence). The V gene lost 8 bases and the J gene lost 1 base, with 14 bases spanning the gap. In nucleotides, the CDR3 is TGTGCCACCGCCTGGGGGGGGAACACTGAAGCTTTCTTT. It specifies CATAWGGNTEAFF.

The CDR3 region is CASSIGQDYNEQFF. CDR3 in DNA: TGTGCCAGTAGTATCGGACAGGATTACAATGAGCAGTTCTTC. V usage is TRBV19 and J usage is TRBJ2-1; 7 positions agree with TRBD1. The CDR3 length is 14 residues. V lost 3 bases, J lost 4 bases, and 3 bases stayed unmatched. Germline-derived CDR1 and CDR2 are LNHDA and SQIVND (reference sequence).

The rearrangement links TRBV5-1 to TRBJ2-3; perhaps TRBD1 as D (5 bases). The ends were cut back, 3 bases at V and 4 bases at J, with 12 bases in the middle. The length of the CDR3 is 14 residues. Per the germline V gene, CDR1 is SGHRS and CDR2 is YFSETQ. The CDR3 DNA sequence: TGCGCCAGCAGCTCGACCCGACAGCCAGATACGCAGTATTTT. It yields the protein CASSSTRQPDTQYF.

This clone was counted a single time. CDR3 DNA: TGTGCCAGTAGTCCCCTGGGCAGCGGATCGTACGAGCAGTACTTC. Protein: CASSPLGSGSYEQYF. The chain links TRBV19 to TRBJ2-7, with D possibly matching TRBD2 (5 bases). The germline gives CDR1 LNHDA, CDR2 SQIVND (reference sequence). The CDR3 spans 15 residues. Between the trimmed V and J ends, which lost 5 bases and 4 bases, there was a span of 18 bases.

The CDR3 spells CASSIGGSSYEQYF. The CDR3 DNA sequence: TGTGCCAGTAGTATCGGCGGAAGCTCCTACGAGCAGTACTTC. The chain combines TRBV19 with TRBJ2-7; D call uncertain. The germline V gene encodes CDR1 LNHDA and CDR2 SQIVND (reference sequence). CDR3 length equals 14 residues. V lost 3 bases to trimming and J lost 0 bases, with 9 bases between them.

In this sample, this clone turned up once. The chain is built from TRBV6-1 and TRBJ1-1; D is possibly TRBD1 (6 bases). Trimming stripped 8 bases from V and 6 bases from J, with 19 bases between. CDR1 is MNHNS, CDR2 SASEGT, per germline. The CDR3 runs 14 residues. The DNA of the CDR3 is TGTGCCAGCGCGGGAGAGGGGGGAATCTCTGAAGCTTTCTTT. Translated, it gives CASAGEGGISEAFF.

This rearrangement joins TRBV28 to TRBJ1-2, with 9 nucleotides matching TRBD1. V was pared by 10 bases and J by 2 bases, with 8 bases of the junction left unmatched. This CDR3 has 14 amino acids. Germline loops: CDR1 MDHEN, CDR2 SYDVKM. The CDR3 DNA is TGTGCCAACAAGAGGACAGGGGCGAACTATGGCTACACCTTC. It is translated as CANKRTGANYGYTF.

The rearrangement joins TRBV6-9 to TRBJ2-2; 8 bases align to TRBD1. The V segment lost 4 bases and the J segment 0 bases; nucleotides outside the gene matches: 1. The germline V gene has CDR1 MNHGY and CDR2 SVAAGI. The CDR3 sequence is 15 residues long. The CDR3 DNA reads as TGTGCCAGCAGTTTCAGGGGGCCGAACACCGGGGAGCTGTTTTTT. Protein sequence: CASSFRGPNTGELFF.

The sample holds a few counts of this clone. The CDR3 DNA is TGTGCTAGTGGTTTGGGACAGTACGAGCAGTACTTC. Translated, it gives CASGLGQYEQYF. The chain employs TRBV12-5 and TRBJ2-7; perhaps TRBD1 as D (5 bases). The CDR3 totals 12 residues. The V and J ends lost 1 base and 4 bases respectively, with 5 bases between them. CDR1 is LGHNT and CDR2 is FRNRAP in the germline V gene.

This chain joins TRBV7-7 and TRBJ2-1; TRBD2 matches at 14 bases. Germline V gene data show CDR1 as SSHAT and CDR2 as FNYEAQ (reference sequence). After removal of 3 bases from V and 9 bases from J, the junction contained 4 bases not matched to a gene. The CDR3 totals 15 residues. Here the CDR3 reads CASSFGTSGSAEQFF. CDR3 DNA sequence: TGTGCCAGCAGCTTCGGGACTAGCGGGAGTGCTGAGCAGTTCTTC.